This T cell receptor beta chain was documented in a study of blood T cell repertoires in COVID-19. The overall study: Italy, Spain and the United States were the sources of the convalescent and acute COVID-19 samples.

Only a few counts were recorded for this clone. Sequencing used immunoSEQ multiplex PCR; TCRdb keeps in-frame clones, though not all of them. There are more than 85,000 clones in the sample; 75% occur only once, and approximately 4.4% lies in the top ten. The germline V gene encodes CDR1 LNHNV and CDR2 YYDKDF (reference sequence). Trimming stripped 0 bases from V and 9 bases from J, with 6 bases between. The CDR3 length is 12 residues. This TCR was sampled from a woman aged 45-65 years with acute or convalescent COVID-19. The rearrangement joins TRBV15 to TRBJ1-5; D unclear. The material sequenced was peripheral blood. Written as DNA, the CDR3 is TGTGCCACCAGCAGAGAAGAGTTGCCCCAGCATTTT. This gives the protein CATSREELPQHF. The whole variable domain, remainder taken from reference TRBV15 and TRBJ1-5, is DAMVIQNPRYQVTQFGKPVTLSCSQTLNHNVMYWYQQKSSQAPKLLFHYYDKDFNNEADTPDNFQSRRPNTSFCFLDIRSPGLGDTAMYLCATSREELPQHFGDGTRLSIL.